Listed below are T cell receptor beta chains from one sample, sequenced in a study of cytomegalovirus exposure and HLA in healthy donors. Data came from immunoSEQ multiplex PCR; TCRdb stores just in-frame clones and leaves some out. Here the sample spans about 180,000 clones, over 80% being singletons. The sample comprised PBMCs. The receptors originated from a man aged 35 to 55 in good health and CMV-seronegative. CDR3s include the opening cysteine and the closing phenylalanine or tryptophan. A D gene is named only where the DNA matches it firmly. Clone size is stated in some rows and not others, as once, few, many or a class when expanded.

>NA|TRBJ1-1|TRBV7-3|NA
TGTGCCAGCAGCTTAACGGGCTGGAACACTGAAGCTTTCTTT
CASSLTGWNTEAFF
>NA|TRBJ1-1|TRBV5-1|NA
TGCGCCAGCAGCGCACAGGGAGATACTGAAGCTTTCTTT
CASSAQGDTEAFF
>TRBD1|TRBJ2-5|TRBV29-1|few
TGCAGCGTGGGCAGGGGGCAAGAGACCCAGTACTTC
CSVGRGQETQYF
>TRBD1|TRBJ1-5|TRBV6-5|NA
TGTGCCAGCAGTACAGGGGGTCAAGGCAATCAGCCCCAGCATTTT
CASSTGGQGNQPQHF
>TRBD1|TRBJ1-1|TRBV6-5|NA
TGTGCCAGCACCCCCGGGACAGGATGGTCCACTGAAGCTTTCTTT
CASTPGTGWSTEAFF
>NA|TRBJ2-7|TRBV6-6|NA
TGTGCCAGCAGTGGGGCAGGGGCGTTCGAGCAGTACTTC
CASSGAGAFEQYF
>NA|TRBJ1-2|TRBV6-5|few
TGTGCCAGCAGCGAAGCAGGGGAAATCTATGGCTACACCTTC
CASSEAGEIYGYTF
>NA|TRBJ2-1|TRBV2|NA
TGTGCCAGCAGGAGTTATGGGGGGAGACTCTACAATGAGCAGTTCTTC
CASRSYGGRLYNEQFF
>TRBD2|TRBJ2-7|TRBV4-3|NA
TGCGCCAGCAGCCAAAATCCACCGCTCACTAGCGGCCCCTCCTACGAGCAGTACTTC
CASSQNPPLTSGPSYEQYF
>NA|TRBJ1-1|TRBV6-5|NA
TGTGCCAGCAGTACCCTCGACACCCTGAACACTGAAGCTTTCTTT
CASSTLDTLNTEAFF
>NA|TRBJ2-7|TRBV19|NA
TGTGCCAGTAGCGGAGCTTACGAGCAGTACTTC
CASSGAYEQYF
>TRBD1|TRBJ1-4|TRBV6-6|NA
TGTGCCAGCAGAGACAGGGGGGGCGAAAAACTGTTTTTT
CASRDRGGEKLFF
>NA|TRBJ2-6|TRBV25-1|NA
TGTGCCAGCAGTGAACAGGGGCAGGGCTCTGGGGCCAACGTCCTGACTTTC
CASSEQGQGSGANVLTF
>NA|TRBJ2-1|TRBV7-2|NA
TGTGCCAGCAGCTTAGGGGTCGGGTTTCCAAATGAGCAGTTCTTC
CASSLGVGFPNEQFF
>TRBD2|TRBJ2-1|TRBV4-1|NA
TGCGCCAGCAGCCAAAACAGCGGGGCCACGCTGAATGAGCAGTTCTTC
CASSQNSGATLNEQFF
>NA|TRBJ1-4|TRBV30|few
TGTGCCTTTCATCGCTATGCAACTAATGAAAAACTGTTTTTT
CAFHRYATNEKLFF